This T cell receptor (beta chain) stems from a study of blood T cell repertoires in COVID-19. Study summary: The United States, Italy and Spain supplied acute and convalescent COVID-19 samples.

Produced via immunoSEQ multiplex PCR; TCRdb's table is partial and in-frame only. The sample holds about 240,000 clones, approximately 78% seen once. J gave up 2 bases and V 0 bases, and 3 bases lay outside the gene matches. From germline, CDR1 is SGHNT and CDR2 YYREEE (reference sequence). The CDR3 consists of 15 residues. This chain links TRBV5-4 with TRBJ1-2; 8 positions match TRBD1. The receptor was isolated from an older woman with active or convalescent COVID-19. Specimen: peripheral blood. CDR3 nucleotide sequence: TGTGCCAGCAGCTTGGGACAGGGGTTAAACTATGGCTACACCTTC. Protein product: CASSLGQGLNYGYTF.